Listed below are T cell receptor beta chains from one sample, sequenced in a study of blood T cell repertoires in COVID-19. The assay was immunoSEQ multiplex PCR, and TCRdb's table has in-frame clones only and misses some. This sample yields approximately 290,000 clones, of which roughly 90% are seen a single time; approximately 0.84% belongs to the top ten. Sequenced sample: peripheral blood. Receptors were obtained from a man aged 30 to 45 with acute or convalescent COVID-19. The conserved cysteine and the conserved F or W are not part of the CDR3 here.

TRBV7-9 ASSLSPGGDRTDTQY
TRBV9 ASSHLTSGNEQF
TRBV27 ASSLEANQPQH
TRBV6-1 ASSEILGRVNTGELF
TRBV4-1 ASSQKTGESSNTIY
TRBV7-9 ASSLILGALDSPLH
TRBV14 ASSQVLDSYGYT
TRBV7-2 ASSVGGGEKLF
TRBV9 ASSSRAISGNTIY
TRBV6-6 ASRAAGGTDTQY
TRBV5-4 ASSLAVQGRQETQY
TRBV19 ASQRTGTAFSGANVLT
TRBV28 ASRGSGVFYNEQF
TRBV18 ASSPPGQGPANEKLF
TRBV6-6 ASSYVRGGYNEQF
TRBV28 ASTRVSPDTQY
TRBV28 ASSYRQGAAYEQY
TRBV29-1 SVDIPGYTEAF
TRBV5-1 ASSRTTVNEQF
TRBV6-5 ATSLAGGTYNEQF
TRBV28 ASSTQAGGTEAF
TRBV5-1 ASSLVAGVMHEQF
TRBV28 ATLRTSGRGVF
TRBV28 ASSSRGFGREGNEQF
TRBV9 ASSHGTSDEQF
TRBV2 ASRLDGGTQPQH
TRBV18 ASSQTGYQETQY
TRBV18 ASSSLERGVSGANVLT
TRBV6-5 ASSRGQGAGYGYT
TRBV4-1 ASSQGDREPEAF
TRBV4-1 ASSQPGKNTGELF
TRBV11-2 ASSPSQGWTEQF
TRBV30 AYSRGNTIY
TRBV30 AWRDRESGANVLT
TRBV30 AWRGGSEQY
TRBV28 ASGNSFLNTEAF
TRBV5-4 ASSAGLAGAGDTQY
TRBV6-5 ASSYHQDRVGGYT
TRBV28 ASRTTGTGGYQPQH
TRBV6-5 ASSRRQGVNEQY
TRBV30 AWSTPGGVYNSPLH
TRBV10-3 AISGLAVFNEQF
TRBV4-1 ASSHPLATTDTQY
TRBV6-6 ASSSSQGTGNTIY
TRBV19 ASSLGQTNQPQH
TRBV5-1 ATRTGEGITEAF
TRBV18 ASSTRGGNTDTQY
TRBV4-2 ASSQDGSGGHNEQF
TRBV3-1/TRBV3-2 ASSHGQGMRFRSGELF
TRBV19 ASSKETDLLREQY
TRBV27 ASTRYAGGIRELF
TRBV28 ASSLANWGGDNQPQH
TRBV10-1 ASSKGGDGELF
TRBV4-2 ASSQDRFSGGPSKNTGELF
TRBV5-1 ASSQGQGGSPLH
TRBV4-1 ASSQDSGLNQPQH
TRBV20-1 SASPGTSGRAGFYEQY
TRBV11-2 ASSNGGGAF
TRBV10-3 AIGRGISYEQY